This T cell receptor (beta chain) emerged from a study of siplizumab effects on memory and regulatory T cells. The CDR3 consists of 14 residues. With V trimmed by 0 bases and J by 3 bases, 2 bases remained unmatched. The germline CDR1 and CDR2 sequences are SGHNT and YYREEE (reference sequence). Study results and caveats: Major contributors to the alloresponse seemed to be naive T cells, which also appeared more diverse than memory cells. A small minority of alloreactive clones were mapped to unstimulated subsets. Mappable alloreactive CD4+ clones came from Treg cells about 65% of the time on average with siplizumab, against 25% to 30% in controls.

TCRdb's copy holds only in-frame clones and misses some; the assay was immunoSEQ multiplex PCR. Of roughly 100,000 clones listed, roughly 91% are singletons. Points on this clone: Its target is not known.

The clonotype was recovered from a human donor in good health. The chain employs TRBV5-4 and TRBJ1-2; 7 bases map to TRBD1. The source material was CD4+ T cells sorted from blood. CDR3 DNA: TGTGCCAGCAGCTTGGACAGGGGAGACTATGGCTACACCTTC. This encodes CASSLDRGDYGYTF.